The clone carrying this T cell receptor beta chain showed up just a few times. The data belong to a study of beta chain features in type 1 diabetes. V lost 6 bases to trimming and J lost 2 bases, with 17 bases between them. The CDR3 totals 15 residues. From germline, CDR1 is SGHDN and CDR2 FVKESK. What was sequenced were expressed TCRB transcripts, since all of the isolated RNA had been reverse transcribed. Only in-frame clones appear in the TCRdb table, and some are missing; sequencing was by immunoSEQ multiplex PCR. Here the sample spans around 280,000 clones, roughly 8% being singletons. The sequencing sample was made of central memory CD4+ T cells from blood. The TCR was taken from a woman between 18 and 29 years old in good health. J is TRBJ2-7 and V is TRBV14; either TRBD1 or TRBD2 may supply D (5 bases each). The CDR3 DNA reads TGTGCCAGCAGTCGTCGGGGCGAATTAACCTACGAGCAGTACTTC. Encoded protein: CASSRRGELTYEQYF.